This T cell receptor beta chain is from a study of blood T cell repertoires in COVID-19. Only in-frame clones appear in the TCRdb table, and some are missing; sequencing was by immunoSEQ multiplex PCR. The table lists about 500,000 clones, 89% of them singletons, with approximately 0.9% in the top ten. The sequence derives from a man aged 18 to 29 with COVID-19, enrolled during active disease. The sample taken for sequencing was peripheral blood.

As DNA, the CDR3 is TGTGCCAGCAGCTCGCATGCGGCCCCCAACACCGGGGAGCTGTTTTTT. Protein sequence: CASSSHAAPNTGELFF. This chain links TRBV3-1 (or the pseudogene TRBV3-2) with TRBJ2-2; no reliable D call. The CDR3 is 16 residues long. Germline V gene data show CDR1 as LGHDT and CDR2 as YNNKEL (reference sequence). The V end lost 5 bases, the J end lost 2 bases, and 15 bases lay between the germline ends.